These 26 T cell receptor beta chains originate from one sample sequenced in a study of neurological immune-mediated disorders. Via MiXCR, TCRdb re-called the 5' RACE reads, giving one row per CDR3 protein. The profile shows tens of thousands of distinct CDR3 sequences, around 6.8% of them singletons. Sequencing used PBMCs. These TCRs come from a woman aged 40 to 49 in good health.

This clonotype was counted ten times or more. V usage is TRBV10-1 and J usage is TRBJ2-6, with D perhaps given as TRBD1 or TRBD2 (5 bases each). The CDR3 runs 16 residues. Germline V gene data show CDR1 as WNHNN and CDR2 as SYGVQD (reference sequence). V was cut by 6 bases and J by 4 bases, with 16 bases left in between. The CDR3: CASRLDGARGANVLTF. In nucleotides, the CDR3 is TGCGCCAGCAGACTGGACGGGGCCCGCGGGGCCAACGTCCTGACTTTC.

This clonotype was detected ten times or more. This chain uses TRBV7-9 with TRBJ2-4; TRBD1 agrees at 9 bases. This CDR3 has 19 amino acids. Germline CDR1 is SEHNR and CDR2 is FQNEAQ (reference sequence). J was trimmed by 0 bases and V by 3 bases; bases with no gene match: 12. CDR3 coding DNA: TGTGCCAGCAGCTTCTTTAACGGGACAGGGACATTAGCCAAAAACATTCAGTACTTC. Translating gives CASSFFNGTGTLAKNIQYF.

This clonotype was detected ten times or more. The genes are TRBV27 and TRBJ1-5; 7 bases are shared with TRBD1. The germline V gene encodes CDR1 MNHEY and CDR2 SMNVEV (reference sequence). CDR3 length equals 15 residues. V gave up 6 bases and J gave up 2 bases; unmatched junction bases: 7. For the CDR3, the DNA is TGTGCCAGCAGCCCGGGACAGCCCGGCAATCAGCCCCAGCATTTT. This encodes CASSPGQPGNQPQHF.

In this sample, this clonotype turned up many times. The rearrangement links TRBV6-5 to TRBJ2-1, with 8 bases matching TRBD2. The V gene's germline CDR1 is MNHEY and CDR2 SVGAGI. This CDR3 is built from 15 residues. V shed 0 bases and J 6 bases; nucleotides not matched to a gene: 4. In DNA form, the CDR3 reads TGTGCCAGCAGTTACTCTCCGGGGGGGCCCAATGAGCAGTTCTTC. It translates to CASSYSPGGPNEQFF.

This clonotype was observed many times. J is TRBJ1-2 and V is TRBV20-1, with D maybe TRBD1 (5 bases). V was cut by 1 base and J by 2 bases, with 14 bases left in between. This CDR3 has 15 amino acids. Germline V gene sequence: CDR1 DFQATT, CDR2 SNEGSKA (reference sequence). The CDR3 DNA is TGCAGTGCTAGAGTTCCGGGACTCCTAAACTATGGCTACACCTTC. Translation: CSARVPGLLNYGYTF.

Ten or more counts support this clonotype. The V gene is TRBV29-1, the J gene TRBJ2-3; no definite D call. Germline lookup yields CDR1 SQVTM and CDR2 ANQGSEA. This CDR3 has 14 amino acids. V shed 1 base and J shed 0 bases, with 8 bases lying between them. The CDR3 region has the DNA TGCAGCGTTGAAGGACGGCTGAGCACAGATACGCAGTATTTT. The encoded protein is CSVEGRLSTDTQYF.

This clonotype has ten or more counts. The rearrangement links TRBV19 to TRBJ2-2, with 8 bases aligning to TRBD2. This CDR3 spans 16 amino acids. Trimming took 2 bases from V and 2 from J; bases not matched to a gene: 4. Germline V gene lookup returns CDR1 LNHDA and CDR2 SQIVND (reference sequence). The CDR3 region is CASSIRLAGNTGELFF. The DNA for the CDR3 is TGTGCCAGTAGTATACGGCTAGCGGGTAACACCGGGGAGCTGTTTTTT.

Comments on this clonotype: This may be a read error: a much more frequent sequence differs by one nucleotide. The CDR3 here is CSVETSGVYNEQFF. CDR3 coding DNA: TGCAGTGTAGAGACTAGCGGAGTCTACAATGAGCAGTTCTTC. V and J are TRBV20-1 and TRBJ2-1; 9 bases fit TRBD2. The CDR3 extends over 14 amino acids. V trimming: 7 bases; J trimming: 3 bases; junction bases outside the gene matches: 7. The germline V gene encodes CDR1 DFQATT and CDR2 SNEGSKA (reference sequence).

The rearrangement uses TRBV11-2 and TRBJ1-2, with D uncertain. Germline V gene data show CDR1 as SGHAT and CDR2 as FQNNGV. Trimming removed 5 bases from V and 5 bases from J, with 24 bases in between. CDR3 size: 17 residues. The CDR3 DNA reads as TGTGCCAGCAGCACCCGGCCGTGGTGGATTAATAAGTATGGCTACACCTTC. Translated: CASSTRPWWINKYGYTF.

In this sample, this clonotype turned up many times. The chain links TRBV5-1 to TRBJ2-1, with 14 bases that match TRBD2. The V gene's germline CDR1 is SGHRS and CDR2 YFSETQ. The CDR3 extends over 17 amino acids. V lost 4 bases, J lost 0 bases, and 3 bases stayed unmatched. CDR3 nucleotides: TGCGCCAGCAGCCCCGGGACTAGCGGGAGCTCCTACAATGAGCAGTTCTTC. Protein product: CASSPGTSGSSYNEQFF.

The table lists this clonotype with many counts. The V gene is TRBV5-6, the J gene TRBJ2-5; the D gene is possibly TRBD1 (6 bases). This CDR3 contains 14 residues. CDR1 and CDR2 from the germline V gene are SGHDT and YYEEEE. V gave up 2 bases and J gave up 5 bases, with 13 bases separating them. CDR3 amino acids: CASSLDRLWETQYF. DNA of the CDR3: TGTGCCAGCAGCTTAGACAGGTTATGGGAGACCCAGTACTTC.

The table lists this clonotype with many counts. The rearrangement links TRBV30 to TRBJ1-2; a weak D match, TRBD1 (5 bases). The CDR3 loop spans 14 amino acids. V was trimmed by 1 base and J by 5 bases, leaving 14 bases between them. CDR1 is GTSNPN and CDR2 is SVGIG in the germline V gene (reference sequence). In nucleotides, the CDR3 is TGTGCCTGGAGTGCCTTCAGGGAGGGATATGGCTACACCTTC. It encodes CAWSAFREGYGYTF.

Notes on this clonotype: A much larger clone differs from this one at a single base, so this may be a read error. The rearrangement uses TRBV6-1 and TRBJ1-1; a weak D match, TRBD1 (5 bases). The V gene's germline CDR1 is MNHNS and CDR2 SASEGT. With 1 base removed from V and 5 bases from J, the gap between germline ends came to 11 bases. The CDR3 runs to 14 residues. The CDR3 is CASSEDRRKTEAFF. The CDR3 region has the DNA TGTGCCAGCAGTGAAGACAGGAGGAAAACTGAAGCTTTCTTT.

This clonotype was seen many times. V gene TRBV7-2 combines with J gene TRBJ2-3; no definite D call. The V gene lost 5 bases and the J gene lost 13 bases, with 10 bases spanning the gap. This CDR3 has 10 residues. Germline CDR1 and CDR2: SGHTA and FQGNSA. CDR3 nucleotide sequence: TGTGCCAGCAGCCCCCCTTATGAGTATTTT. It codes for CASSPPYEYF.

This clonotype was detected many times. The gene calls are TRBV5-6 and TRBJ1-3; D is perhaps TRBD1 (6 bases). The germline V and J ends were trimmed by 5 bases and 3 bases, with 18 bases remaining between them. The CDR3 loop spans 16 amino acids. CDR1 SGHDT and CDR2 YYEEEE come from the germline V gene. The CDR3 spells CASSSEQGTFGNTIYF. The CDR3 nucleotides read TGTGCCAGCAGTTCAGAACAGGGAACGTTTGGAAACACCATATATTTT.

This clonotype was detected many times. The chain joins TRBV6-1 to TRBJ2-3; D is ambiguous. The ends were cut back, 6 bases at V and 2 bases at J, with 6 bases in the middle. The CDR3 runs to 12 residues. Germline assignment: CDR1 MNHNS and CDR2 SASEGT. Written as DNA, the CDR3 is TGTGCCAGCAGCGGCTTCACAGATACGCAGTATTTT. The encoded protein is CASSGFTDTQYF.

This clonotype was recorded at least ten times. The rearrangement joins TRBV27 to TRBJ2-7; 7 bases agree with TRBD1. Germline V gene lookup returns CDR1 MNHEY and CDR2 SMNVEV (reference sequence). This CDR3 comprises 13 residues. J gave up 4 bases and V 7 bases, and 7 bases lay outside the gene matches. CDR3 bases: TGTGCCAGCAAACGCCGACAGGGTTACGAGCAGTACGTC. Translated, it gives CASKRRQGYEQYV.

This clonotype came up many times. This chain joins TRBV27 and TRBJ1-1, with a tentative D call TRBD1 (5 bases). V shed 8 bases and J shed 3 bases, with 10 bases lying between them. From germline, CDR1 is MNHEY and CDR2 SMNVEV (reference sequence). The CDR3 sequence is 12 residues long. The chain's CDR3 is CASRRADTEAFF. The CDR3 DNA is TGTGCCAGCCGCAGGGCCGACACTGAAGCTTTCTTT.

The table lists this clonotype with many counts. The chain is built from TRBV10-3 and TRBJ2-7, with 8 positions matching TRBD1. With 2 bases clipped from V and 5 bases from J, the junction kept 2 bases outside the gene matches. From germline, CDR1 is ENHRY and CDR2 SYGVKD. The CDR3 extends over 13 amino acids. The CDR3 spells CAISERGQDEQYF. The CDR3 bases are TGTGCCATCAGTGAGCGGGGACAGGACGAGCAGTACTTC.

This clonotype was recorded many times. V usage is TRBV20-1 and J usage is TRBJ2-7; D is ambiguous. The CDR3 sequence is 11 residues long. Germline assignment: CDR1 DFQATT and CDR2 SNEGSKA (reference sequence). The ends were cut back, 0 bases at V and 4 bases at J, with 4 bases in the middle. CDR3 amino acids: CSAREVYEQYF. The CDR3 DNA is TGCAGTGCTAGAGAGGTATACGAGCAGTACTTC.

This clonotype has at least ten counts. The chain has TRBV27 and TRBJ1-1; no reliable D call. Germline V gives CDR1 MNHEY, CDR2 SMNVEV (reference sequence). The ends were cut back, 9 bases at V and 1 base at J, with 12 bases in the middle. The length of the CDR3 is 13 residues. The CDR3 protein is CASKNAENTEAFF. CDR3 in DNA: TGTGCCAGTAAAAACGCAGAGAACACTGAAGCTTTCTTT.

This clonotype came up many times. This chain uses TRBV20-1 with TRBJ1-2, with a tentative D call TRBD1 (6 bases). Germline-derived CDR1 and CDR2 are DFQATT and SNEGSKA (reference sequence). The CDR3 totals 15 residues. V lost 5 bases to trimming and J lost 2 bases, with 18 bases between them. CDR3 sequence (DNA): TGCAGTGCTTCCAGGGGAGGCACTTCCAACTATGGCTACACCTTC. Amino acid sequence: CSASRGGTSNYGYTF.

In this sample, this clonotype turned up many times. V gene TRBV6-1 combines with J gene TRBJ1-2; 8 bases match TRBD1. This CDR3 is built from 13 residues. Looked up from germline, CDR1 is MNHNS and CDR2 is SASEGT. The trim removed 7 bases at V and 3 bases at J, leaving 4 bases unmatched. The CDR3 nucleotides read TGTGCCAGCATCCTGACAGGGGACTATGGCTACACCTTC. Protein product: CASILTGDYGYTF.

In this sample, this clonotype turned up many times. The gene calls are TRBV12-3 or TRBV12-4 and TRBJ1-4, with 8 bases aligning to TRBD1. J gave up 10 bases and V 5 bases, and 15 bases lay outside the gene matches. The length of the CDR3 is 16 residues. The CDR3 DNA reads TGTGCCAGCAGTCCCACGGACAGGGCGGGGGGGAGAAAACTGTTTTTT. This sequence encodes CASSPTDRAGGRKLFF.

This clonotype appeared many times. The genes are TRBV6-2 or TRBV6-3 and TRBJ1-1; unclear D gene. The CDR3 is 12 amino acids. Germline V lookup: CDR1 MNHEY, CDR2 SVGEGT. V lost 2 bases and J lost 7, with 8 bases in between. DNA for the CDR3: TGTGCCAGCAGTTACGCGGCCAGTGAAGCTTTCTTT. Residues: CASSYAASEAFF.

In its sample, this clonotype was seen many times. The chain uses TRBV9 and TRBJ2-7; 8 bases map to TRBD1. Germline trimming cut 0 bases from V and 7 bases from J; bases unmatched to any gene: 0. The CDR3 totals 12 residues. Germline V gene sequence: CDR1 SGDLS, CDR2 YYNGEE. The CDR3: CASSVGTGEQYF. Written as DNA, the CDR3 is TGTGCCAGCAGCGTAGGGACAGGGGAGCAGTACTTC.